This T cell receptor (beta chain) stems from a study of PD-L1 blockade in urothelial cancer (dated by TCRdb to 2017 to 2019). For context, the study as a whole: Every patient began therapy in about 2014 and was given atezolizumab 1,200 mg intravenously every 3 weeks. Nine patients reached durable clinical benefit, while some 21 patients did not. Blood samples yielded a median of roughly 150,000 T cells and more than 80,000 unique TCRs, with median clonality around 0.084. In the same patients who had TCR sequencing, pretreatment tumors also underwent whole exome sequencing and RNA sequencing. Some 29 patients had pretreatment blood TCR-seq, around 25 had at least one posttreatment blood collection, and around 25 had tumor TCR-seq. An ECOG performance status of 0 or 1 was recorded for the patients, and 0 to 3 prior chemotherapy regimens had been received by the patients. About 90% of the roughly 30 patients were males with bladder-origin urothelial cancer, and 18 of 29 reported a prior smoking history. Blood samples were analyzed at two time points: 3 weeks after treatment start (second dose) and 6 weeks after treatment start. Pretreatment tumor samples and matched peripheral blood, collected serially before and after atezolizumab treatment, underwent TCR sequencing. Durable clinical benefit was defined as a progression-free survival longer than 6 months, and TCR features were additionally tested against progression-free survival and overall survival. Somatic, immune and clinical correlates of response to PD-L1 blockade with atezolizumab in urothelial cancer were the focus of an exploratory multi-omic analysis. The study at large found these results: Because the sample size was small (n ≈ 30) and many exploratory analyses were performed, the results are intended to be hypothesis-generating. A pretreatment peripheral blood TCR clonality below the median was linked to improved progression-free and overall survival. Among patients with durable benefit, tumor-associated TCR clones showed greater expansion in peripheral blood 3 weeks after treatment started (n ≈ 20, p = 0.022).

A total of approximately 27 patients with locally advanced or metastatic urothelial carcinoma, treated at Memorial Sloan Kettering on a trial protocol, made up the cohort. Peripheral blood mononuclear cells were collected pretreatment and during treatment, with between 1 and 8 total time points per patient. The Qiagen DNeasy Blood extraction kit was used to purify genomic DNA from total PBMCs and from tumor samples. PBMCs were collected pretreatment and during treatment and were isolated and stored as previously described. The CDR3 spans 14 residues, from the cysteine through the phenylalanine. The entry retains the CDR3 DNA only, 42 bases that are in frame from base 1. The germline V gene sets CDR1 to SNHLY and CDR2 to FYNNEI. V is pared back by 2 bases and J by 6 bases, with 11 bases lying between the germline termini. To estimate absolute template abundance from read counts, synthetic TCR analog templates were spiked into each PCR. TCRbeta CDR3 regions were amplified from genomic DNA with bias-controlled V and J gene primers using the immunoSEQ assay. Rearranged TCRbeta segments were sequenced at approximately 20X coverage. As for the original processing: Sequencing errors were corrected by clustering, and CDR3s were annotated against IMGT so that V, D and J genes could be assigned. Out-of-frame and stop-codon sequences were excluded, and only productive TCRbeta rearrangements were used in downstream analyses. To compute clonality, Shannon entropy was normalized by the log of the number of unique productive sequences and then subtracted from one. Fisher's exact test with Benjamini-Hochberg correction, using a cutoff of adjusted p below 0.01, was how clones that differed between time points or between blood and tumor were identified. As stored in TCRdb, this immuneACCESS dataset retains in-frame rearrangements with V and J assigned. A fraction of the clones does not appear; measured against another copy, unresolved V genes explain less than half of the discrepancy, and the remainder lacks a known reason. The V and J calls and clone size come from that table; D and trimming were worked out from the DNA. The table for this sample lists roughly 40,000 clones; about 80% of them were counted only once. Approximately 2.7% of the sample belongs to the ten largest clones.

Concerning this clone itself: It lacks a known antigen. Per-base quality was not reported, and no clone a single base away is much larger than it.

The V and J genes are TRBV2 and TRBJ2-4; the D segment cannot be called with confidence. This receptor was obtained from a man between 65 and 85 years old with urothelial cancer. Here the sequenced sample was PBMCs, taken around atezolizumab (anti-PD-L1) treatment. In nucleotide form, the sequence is TGTGCCAGCAGTGAATCACAGAACGTAAACATTCAGTACTTC. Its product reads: CASSESQNVNIQYF.